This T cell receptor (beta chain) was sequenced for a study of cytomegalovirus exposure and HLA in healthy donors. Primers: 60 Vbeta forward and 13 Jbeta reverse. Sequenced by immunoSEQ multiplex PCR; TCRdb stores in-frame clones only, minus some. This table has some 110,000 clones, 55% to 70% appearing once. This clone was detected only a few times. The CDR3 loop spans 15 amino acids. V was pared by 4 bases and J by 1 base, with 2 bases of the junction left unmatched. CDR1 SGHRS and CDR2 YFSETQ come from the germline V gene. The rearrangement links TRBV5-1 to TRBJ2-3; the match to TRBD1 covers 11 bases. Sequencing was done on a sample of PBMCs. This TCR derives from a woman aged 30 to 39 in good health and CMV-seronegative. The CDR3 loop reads CASSKDRGRTDTQYF. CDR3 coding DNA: TGCGCCAGCAGCAAGGACAGGGGGCGCACAGATACGCAGTATTTT.